This T cell receptor (beta chain) comes out of a study of shared clonotypes between healthy human individuals. Study as a whole: Used for every donor were three CD4 naive, three CD4 memory, two CD8 naive and one CD8 memory plate.

Regarding the study as a whole: Compared with memory subsets, naive subsets generally had larger estimated richness.

Deep was the level used in running the assay. The protocol was immunoSEQ multiplex PCR, while the TCRdb copy is restricted to in-frame clones and leaves out a portion. The sample records approximately 700,000 clones, approximately 73% being singletons. In the case of this clone: Antigen: not known.

The specimen was memory CD4+ T cells sorted from blood. Specified subset: CD45RA-negative fraction. This receptor was obtained from a woman in her twenties or thirties in good health.

The CDR3 sequence: CASSRRDHQETQYF. The CDR3 nucleotides are TGTGCCAGCAGTAGGAGGGACCACCAAGAGACCCAGTACTTC. This rearrangement joins TRBV11-2 to TRBJ2-5; tentatively, D is TRBD2 (6 bases). V lost 6 bases to trimming and J lost 0 bases, with 11 bases between them. Germline V gene lookup returns CDR1 SGHAT and CDR2 FQNNGV. This CDR3 contains 14 residues.